The 17 T cell receptor beta chains reported below all come from one sample, sequenced in a study of blood T cell repertoires in COVID-19. Here immunoSEQ multiplex PCR was the method, and the copy in TCRdb shows in-frame clones only, minus some. Seen here are 270,000 or so clones, roughly 88% observed once, and the top ten hold approximately 2.4%. The sample taken for sequencing was PBMCs or T cells enriched from blood (not recorded which). All receptors derive from a woman in her thirties or forties with acute COVID-19.

This rearrangement joins TRBV4-2 to TRBJ1-2, with D possibly TRBD1 on 6 matching bases. The germline V gene encodes CDR1 LGHNA and CDR2 YNFKEQ. Trimming took 8 bases from V and 0 from J, leaving 13 bases between them. This CDR3 spans 14 amino acids. Here the CDR3 DNA reads TGTGCCAGCGGAACGGACAGCGCTAACTATGGCTACACCTTC. It codes for CASGTDSANYGYTF.

The rearrangement joins TRBV2 to TRBJ1-6; 9 bases align to TRBD1. CDR1 SNHLY and CDR2 FYNNEI come from the germline V gene. The V segment lost 8 bases and the J segment 5 bases; nucleotides outside the gene matches: 7. The CDR3 has 15 residues. Here the CDR3 DNA reads TGTGCCAGCCACCGGACAGGGGCCGATAATTCACCCCTCCACTTT. This sequence encodes CASHRTGADNSPLHF. The full variable domain, with the rest looked up from reference TRBV2 and TRBJ1-6, is EPEVTQTPSHQVTQMGQEVILRCVPISNHLYFYWYRQILGQKVEFLVSFYNNEISEKSEIFDDQFSVERPDGSNFTLKIRSTKLEDSAMYFCASHRTGADNSPLHFGNGTRLTVT.

The chain has TRBV7-2 and TRBJ2-3; 13 bases are shared with TRBD2. Per germline, CDR1 SGHTA and CDR2 FQGNSA. The CDR3 contains 19 residues. The trim removed 5 bases at V and 4 bases at J, leaving 15 bases unmatched. The CDR3 coding sequence is TGTGCCAGCAGCGACCGCCGCACTAGCGGGGGGGCCAGATCAGATACGCAGTATTTT. This codes for CASSDRRTSGGARSDTQYF.

V is TRBV11-2 and J is TRBJ2-1, with TRBD1 identical over 8 bases. V gave up 4 bases and J gave up 3 bases; unmatched junction bases: 5. Per the germline V gene, CDR1 is SGHAT and CDR2 is FQNNGV. There are 15 residues in the CDR3. CDR3 residues: CASSSRDRYYNEQFF. CDR3 DNA: TGTGCCAGCAGCTCGCGGGACAGGTACTACAATGAGCAGTTCTTC.

The rearrangement uses TRBV7-9 and TRBJ2-7, with 12 bases matching TRBD2. Germline V lookup: CDR1 SEHNR, CDR2 FQNEAQ (reference sequence). There are 19 residues in the CDR3. After removal of 2 bases from V and 3 bases from J, the junction contained 14 bases not matched to a gene. For the CDR3, the DNA is TGTGCCAGCAGCTTAAGGACTAGCGGGGTTTACAGGGAAGTCTACGAGCAGTACTTC. Translation gives CASSLRTSGVYREVYEQYF.

As DNA, the CDR3 is TGTGCCAGTAGTATAGATGAGGCGGGATCCTACGAGCAGTACTTC. Translation gives CASSIDEAGSYEQYF. The rearrangement uses TRBV19 and TRBJ2-7, with D possibly being TRBD2 (6 bases). The CDR3 totals 15 residues. The V gene lost 0 bases and the J gene lost 1 base, with 10 bases spanning the gap. Germline loops: CDR1 LNHDA, CDR2 SQIVND (reference sequence).

The chain carries TRBV6-2 or TRBV6-3 and TRBJ1-1; 7 bases agree with TRBD1. The CDR3 length is 15 residues. CDR1 and CDR2 (germline): MNHEY, SVGEGT. V lost 6 bases, J lost 2 bases, and 9 bases stayed unmatched. CDR3 protein: CASSRYRGTNTEAFF. The CDR3 nucleotides are TGTGCCAGCAGCCGTTACAGGGGAACTAACACTGAAGCTTTCTTT.

V gene TRBV7-3 combines with J gene TRBJ1-6, with 7 bases identical to TRBD1. The germline V gene has CDR1 SGHTA and CDR2 FQGTGA. V lost 2 bases and J lost 11; bases outside the gene matches: 9. This CDR3 is 15 amino acids long. The CDR3 protein is CASSLEGGEWTPLHF. The CDR3, as DNA: TGTGCCAGCAGCTTAGAAGGGGGCGAATGGACACCCCTCCACTTT.

The chain carries TRBV5-1 and TRBJ1-6; possible D gene TRBD1, 5 bases. The CDR3 loop spans 15 amino acids. Deletions cut 4 bases from V and 8 bases from J, with 16 bases between. Germline V gene sequence: CDR1 SGHRS, CDR2 YFSETQ. The CDR3 loop reads CASSPQGPMDSPLHF. The CDR3 nucleotides are TGCGCCAGCAGCCCTCAGGGTCCTATGGATTCACCCCTCCACTTT.

This chain links TRBV7-9 with TRBJ2-1; 14 nucleotides line up with TRBD2. In germline, CDR1 is SEHNR, CDR2 FQNEAQ (reference sequence). The CDR3 length is 15 residues. J lost 8 bases, V lost 3 bases, and 3 bases had no gene match. For the CDR3, the DNA is TGTGCCAGCAGCTTGGGACTAGCGGGGGTTGATGAGCAGTTCTTC. It codes for CASSLGLAGVDEQFF.

The chain recombines TRBV19 with TRBJ1-2, with 9 bases matching TRBD1. V was pared by 4 bases and J by 2 bases, with 5 bases of the junction left unmatched. Germline CDR1 is LNHDA and CDR2 is SQIVND (reference sequence). CDR3 length: 15 amino acids. In nucleotides, the CDR3 is TGTGCCAGTAGTACCACCGGGACAGGGAACTATGGCTACACCTTC. This gives the protein CASSTTGTGNYGYTF.

The chain employs TRBV30 and TRBJ1-1; D not resolved. The CDR3 has 14 residues. CDR1 GTSNPN and CDR2 SVGIG come from the germline V gene (reference sequence). Deletions cut 4 bases from V and 0 bases from J, with 12 bases between. CDR3 region: CAWKINSLNTEAFF. CDR3 DNA: TGTGCCTGGAAAATTAACAGCTTGAACACTGAAGCTTTCTTT.

This chain connects TRBV7-2 to TRBJ1-1; possibly TRBD1 for D (5 bases). The CDR3 extends over 14 amino acids. The V end was cut by 5 bases, the J end by 1 base, with 11 bases between. Germline V lookup: CDR1 SGHTA, CDR2 FQGNSA. The CDR3 spells CASSPGRENTEAFF. CDR3 DNA sequence: TGTGCCAGCAGCCCGGGGCGGGAGAACACTGAAGCTTTCTTT. Combining the CDR3 with reference TRBV7-2 and TRBJ1-1 gives the whole variable domain GAGVSQSPSNKVTEKGKDVELRCDPISGHTALYWYRQSLGQGLEFLIYFQGNSAPDKSGLPSDRFSAERTGGSVSTLTIQRTQQEDSAVYLCASSPGRENTEAFFGQGTRLTVV.

The V call is TRBV7-3, the J call TRBJ1-1; weak D call: TRBD1 (6 bases). This CDR3 spans 13 amino acids. The V gene's germline CDR1 is SGHTA and CDR2 FQGTGA. The V end lost 4 bases, the J end lost 4 bases, and 10 bases lay between the germline ends. The CDR3 sequence is CASSSTGSTEAFF. The CDR3 DNA reads TGTGCCAGCAGCTCGACAGGTTCCACTGAAGCTTTCTTT.

J is TRBJ1-5 and V is TRBV4-1; D is possibly TRBD1 (5 bases). CDR3 length equals 16 residues. CDR1 MGHRA and CDR2 YSYEKL come from the germline V gene. V lost 2 bases and J lost 3, with 14 bases in between. The CDR3 sequence is CASSQPSGNLNQPQHF. The CDR3 region has the DNA TGCGCCAGCAGCCAACCATCAGGGAATCTCAATCAGCCCCAGCATTTT.

This sequence joins TRBV4-1 and TRBJ2-1; D is uncertain. V lost 1 base and J lost 3, with 16 bases in between. CDR1 MGHRA and CDR2 YSYEKL come from the germline V gene. The CDR3 runs to 17 residues. The CDR3, as DNA: TGCGCCAGCAGCCAAGCGTGGCGGCAAGAGGTCTACAATGAGCAGTTCTTC. Its protein product is CASSQAWRQEVYNEQFF.

The V gene is TRBV7-6, the J gene TRBJ1-2; D not certain. Trimming stripped 1 base from V and 9 bases from J, with 12 bases between. This CDR3 contains 13 residues. Per the germline V gene, CDR1 is SGHVS and CDR2 is FNYEAQ. As DNA, the CDR3 is TGTGCCAGCAGCTTAGGTTCCGGGGAAAGCTACACCTTC. Protein sequence: CASSLGSGESYTF.